This T cell receptor beta chain came from a study of CD8 T cells in ankylosing spondylitis. On this clonotype itself: What it binds is not known.

TCRdb analysed the 5' RACE reads with MiXCR anew, one entry per CDR3 protein. The data hold hundreds of thousands of distinct CDR3 sequences, with more than 25% observed a single time. The CDR3 covers 16 residues. Germline CDR1 is SQVTM and CDR2 is ANQGSEA. Trimming removed 3 bases at V and 4 bases at J, with 21 bases between. Whole-study results and caveats: Disease-linked clones were CD8+ and relatively rare in peripheral blood.

Source material: blood, either unsorted or a sorted T cell fraction (not recorded which). This sequence originates from a male donor with ankylosing spondylitis or in good health (not recorded which). The gene calls are TRBV29-1 and TRBJ2-5; the D gene could be TRBD1 or TRBD2 (7 bases each). The CDR3 DNA follows: TGCAGCGTTGAGACGTGGGAGGGGGCGCATCCAGAGACCCAGTACTTC. Translated: CSVETWEGAHPETQYF.